A single sample is the source of the 28 T cell receptor beta chains below, sequenced in a study of CD8+CD57+ T cells in acquired aplastic anemia. It was genomic DNA that served as the template for profiling TCR beta VDJ and CDR3. Via MiXCR, TCRdb re-called the reads, giving one row per CDR3 protein. This sample has 300,000 or so distinct CDR3 sequences, with under 65% found just once. Sequenced patients had shown CD8+CD57+ cell expansion by flow cytometry. The sequenced sample consisted of sorted CD4+, CD8+, or CD8+CD57+ T cells (not recorded which) from PBMCs. The receptors stem from a human donor with aplastic anemia.

This chain connects TRBV24-1 to TRBJ2-5; D may be TRBD1 (7 bases). CDR1 KGHDR and CDR2 SFDVKD come from the germline V gene. This CDR3 is built from 14 residues. V lost 4 bases and J 9 bases, leaving 17 bases between the germline ends. The CDR3 DNA reads as TGTGCCACCAGTGACGCAGACAGGGAGGAGGCCCAGTACTTC. Amino acid sequence: CATSDADREEAQYF.

The chain carries TRBV20-1 and TRBJ2-1, with D perhaps matching TRBD1 or TRBD2 (6 bases each). The CDR3 contains 14 residues. In germline, CDR1 is DFQATT, CDR2 SNEGSKA (reference sequence). V lost 6 bases and J lost 4, with 16 bases in between. The CDR3 bases are TGCAGTGCACCGAGAGGGGGGAGGTACAATGAGCAGTTCTTC. Its translation: CSAPRGGRYNEQFF.

This clonotype was observed a few times. This sequence joins TRBV11-1 and TRBJ1-5; D might be TRBD1 (6 bases). Trimming cost V 5 bases and J 9 bases, with 11 bases left between them. The CDR3 is made up of 12 amino acids. Germline CDR1 SGHAT, CDR2 FQDESV (reference sequence). CDR3 nucleotide sequence: TGTGCCAGCAGCGTGCAGACAGGGCCCCAGCATTTT. This translates into CASSVQTGPQHF.

This rearrangement joins TRBV20-1 to TRBJ2-4; 9 bases align to TRBD2. The ends lost 3 bases at V and 9 bases at J; junction bases unmatched: 21. The CDR3 length is 18 residues. Germline values: CDR1 DFQATT, CDR2 SNEGSKA (reference sequence). CDR3 region: CSASVTSGLLTGKTIQYF. In nucleotides, the CDR3 is TGCAGTGCTAGCGTGACTAGCGGACTCTTAACGGGGAAGACCATTCAGTACTTC.

DNA for the CDR3: TGTGCCACCAGTGTTGACAACTACTATGGCTACACCTTC. This gives the protein CATSVDNYYGYTF. The chain carries TRBV24-1 and TRBJ1-2, with unresolved D. Per germline, CDR1 KGHDR and CDR2 SFDVKD. The CDR3 has 13 amino acids. Trimming shortened V by 5 bases and J by 3 bases, and 9 bases separated the two germline ends.

V gene TRBV2 combines with J gene TRBJ2-1, with D unresolved. The germline gives CDR1 SNHLY, CDR2 FYNNEI. The CDR3 covers 12 residues. V was clipped by 7 bases and J by 1 base, with 5 bases between them. CDR3 sequence: CASIGSYNEQFF. In nucleotides, the CDR3 is TGTGCCAGCATAGGTTCCTACAATGAGCAGTTCTTC. Variable domain in full (rest from reference TRBV2 and TRBJ2-1): EPEVTQTPSHQVTQMGQEVILRCVPISNHLYFYWYRQILGQKVEFLVSFYNNEISEKSEIFDDQFSVERPDGSNFTLKIRSTKLEDSAMYFCASIGSYNEQFFGPGTRLTVL.

With respect to this clonotype: One end of the junction does not line up with germline, which may come from a read error. The chain uses TRBV7-2 and TRBJ1-3; TRBD1 aligns across 8 bases. Germline V gene lookup returns CDR1 SGHTA and CDR2 FQGNSA. CDR3 size: 16 residues. CDR3 amino acids: CASSVPGQVSGNIIYF. The CDR3 DNA sequence: TGTGCCAGCAGCGTCCCGGGACAGGTCTCTGGAAACATCATATATTTT. Looking up the rest from reference TRBV7-2 and TRBJ1-3 gives the full variable domain: GAGVSQSPSNKVTEKGKDVELRCDPISGHTALYWYRQSLGQGLEFLIYFQGNSAPDKSGLPSDRFSAERTGGSVSTLTIQRTQQEDSAVYLCASSVPGQVSGNIIYFGEGSWLTVV.

The genes are TRBV19 and TRBJ2-7, with 8 positions matching TRBD1. The length of the CDR3 is 15 residues. Trimming at V came to 9 bases and at J to 0 bases, leaving 10 bases not matched to a gene. Germline lookup yields CDR1 LNHDA and CDR2 SQIVND (reference sequence). The chain's CDR3 is CASSGQGFGSYEQYF. The CDR3, as DNA: TGTGCCAGCAGCGGACAGGGTTTCGGCTCCTACGAGCAGTACTTC.

This clonotype was observed at least ten times. The chain carries TRBV20-1 and TRBJ2-5; 9 bases are shared with TRBD1. This CDR3 contains 14 residues. V dropped 3 bases and J dropped 4; count of bases not matched to a gene: 6. Looked up from germline, CDR1 is DFQATT and CDR2 is SNEGSKA (reference sequence). CDR3 region: CSARTGGVRETQYF. In DNA form, the CDR3 reads TGCAGTGCTAGGACAGGGGGGGTCCGAGAGACCCAGTACTTC.

V gene TRBV6-1 combines with J gene TRBJ2-5; D remains unclear. The CDR3 totals 10 residues. The germline V gene encodes CDR1 MNHNS and CDR2 SASEGT. The ends were cut back, 0 bases at V and 8 bases at J, with 1 base in the middle. The chain's CDR3 is CASSEATQYF. In DNA form, the CDR3 reads TGTGCCAGCAGTGAAGCAACCCAGTACTTC.

V and J are TRBV9 and TRBJ2-7; the D gene is possibly TRBD2 (6 bases). This CDR3 is 13 amino acids long. The germline V gene has CDR1 SGDLS and CDR2 YYNGEE. Trimming stripped 3 bases from V and 6 bases from J, with 13 bases between. CDR3 in amino acids: CASSGEESLEQYF. In DNA, the CDR3 is TGTGCCAGCAGCGGGGAGGAGAGTCTCGAGCAGTACTTC.

This clonotype occurred many times. This sequence joins TRBV20-1 and TRBJ1-3; D not resolved. CDR1 DFQATT and CDR2 SNEGSKA come from the germline V gene (reference sequence). V lost 0 bases and J 4 bases, leaving 7 bases between the germline ends. The CDR3 totals 13 residues. CDR3 DNA: TGCAGTGCTAGAGACAGGATGGGAAACACCATATATTTT. Translation: CSARDRMGNTIYF.

This clonotype showed up just a few times. The chain employs TRBV5-1 and TRBJ2-3; a possible D gene is TRBD2 (6 bases). The CDR3 extends over 15 amino acids. Germline V gene lookup returns CDR1 SGHRS and CDR2 YFSETQ. V lost 6 bases to trimming and J lost 0 bases, with 14 bases between them. The CDR3 nucleotides read TGCGCCAGCACGACTAGTTCGGCTAGCACAGATACGCAGTATTTT. It encodes CASTTSSASTDTQYF.

J is TRBJ1-1 and V is TRBV6-1, with 7 bases matching TRBD1. There are 15 residues in the CDR3. Germline CDR1 MNHNS, CDR2 SASEGT. The V segment lost 3 bases and the J segment 6 bases; nucleotides outside the gene matches: 10. CDR3 region: CASSDGRGHAAEAFF. DNA for the CDR3: TGTGCCAGCAGTGATGGGAGGGGGCATGCCGCTGAAGCTTTCTTT.

Ten or more counts support this clonotype. The chain joins TRBV28 to TRBJ2-5; D may be TRBD2 (6 bases). Germline CDR1 is MDHEN and CDR2 is SYDVKM. With 7 bases removed from V and 3 bases from J, the gap between germline ends came to 12 bases. The CDR3 length is 13 residues. DNA of the CDR3: TGTGCCAGCATTCAGGGAGGAAAAGAGACCCAGTACTTC. It translates to CASIQGGKETQYF.

Only a few counts were recorded for this clonotype. The V and J genes are TRBV7-2 and TRBJ1-5, with D unclear. From germline, CDR1 is SGHTA and CDR2 FQGNSA. The CDR3 contains 15 residues. The V end was cut by 0 bases, the J end by 4 bases, with 10 bases between. The CDR3 loop reads CASSLAWSLNQPQHF. Here the CDR3 DNA reads TGTGCCAGCAGCTTAGCATGGTCCCTAAATCAGCCCCAGCATTTT.

V usage is TRBV19 and J usage is TRBJ2-3; the match to TRBD2 covers 12 bases. Trimming cost V 6 bases and J 6 bases; bases outside gene matches: 7. Per germline, CDR1 LNHDA and CDR2 SQIVND (reference sequence). The length of the CDR3 is 15 residues. The CDR3 nucleotides are TGTGCCAGTAGCCTAGCGGGGGGGCCTGGTGATACGCAGTATTTT. This encodes CASSLAGGPGDTQYF. Full variable domain (remainder filled in from reference TRBV19 and TRBJ2-3): DGGITQSPKYLFRKEGQNVTLSCEQNLNHDAMYWYRQDPGQGLRLIYYSQIVNDFQKGDIAEGYSVSREKKESFPLTVTSAQKNPTAFYLCASSLAGGPGDTQYFGPGTRLTVL.

The rearrangement uses TRBV5-1 and TRBJ1-5; no definite D call. V dropped 0 bases and J dropped 2 bases, with 9 bases sitting between them. The length of the CDR3 is 15 residues. Per the germline V gene, CDR1 is SGHRS and CDR2 is YFSETQ. The CDR3 DNA reads as TGCGCCAGCAGCTTGGGGATTCGGGGCAATCAGCCCCAGCATTTT. This gives the protein CASSLGIRGNQPQHF. The full variable domain, with the rest looked up from reference TRBV5-1 and TRBJ1-5, is KAGVTQTPRYLIKTRGQQVTLSCSPISGHRSVSWYQQTPGQGLQFLFEYFSETQRNKGNFPGRFSGRQFSNSRSEMNVSTLELGDSALYLCASSLGIRGNQPQHFGDGTRLSIL.

The V call is TRBV7-3, the J call TRBJ2-7; TRBD2 matches 7 bases. The ends lost 5 bases at V and 2 bases at J; junction bases unmatched: 9. The CDR3 sequence is 15 residues long. From germline, CDR1 is SGHTA and CDR2 FQGTGA. The CDR3 bases are TGTGCCAGCAGCCAAAGAGCGGGGTCAACCTACGAGCAGTACTTC. It encodes CASSQRAGSTYEQYF.

The V call is TRBV7-2, the J call TRBJ2-7; 7 bases agree with TRBD2. Per germline, CDR1 SGHTA and CDR2 FQGNSA. The V and J ends lost 8 bases and 6 bases, in that order; junction bases with no gene match: 7. This CDR3 comprises 12 residues. Here the CDR3 DNA reads TGTGCCAGCCACCACGGGGGGTCCGAGCAGTACTTC. Translating gives CASHHGGSEQYF.

The rearrangement links TRBV7-2 to TRBJ2-3; TRBD2 agrees at 7 bases. CDR1 and CDR2 (germline): SGHTA, FQGNSA. V was clipped by 1 base and J by 1 base; unmatched bases: 2. The CDR3 loop spans 15 amino acids. CDR3: CASSLVTSGTDTQYF. In DNA, the CDR3 is TGTGCCAGCAGCTTAGTTACTAGCGGCACAGATACGCAGTATTTT.

This chain links TRBV12-3 or TRBV12-4 with TRBJ2-5, with 8 nucleotides matching TRBD2. V shed 0 bases and J 5 bases; nucleotides not matched to a gene: 11. CDR3 length equals 17 residues. CDR3 region: CASSLARGEAGGETQYF. The CDR3 nucleotides are TGTGCCAGCAGTTTAGCGCGGGGAGAGGCGGGGGGTGAGACCCAGTACTTC.

CDR3 nucleotide sequence: TGTGCCATCAGTGAGTCGGAGGACCCCTATGGCTACACCTTC. Its protein is CAISESEDPYGYTF. This sequence joins TRBV10-3 and TRBJ1-2; D gene ambiguous. V lost 0 bases, J lost 4 bases, and 9 bases lay in between. The CDR3 contains 14 residues. Germline CDR1 and CDR2: ENHRY and SYGVKD.

This clonotype was recorded at least ten times. This chain uses TRBV5-5 with TRBJ2-5, with 8 bases matching TRBD2. V lost 0 bases, J lost 4 bases, and 5 bases stayed unmatched. This CDR3 region has 15 residues. Germline assignment: CDR1 SGHKS and CDR2 YYEKEE (reference sequence). This CDR3 reads CASSLAAGVAETQYF. CDR3 nucleotides: TGTGCCAGCAGCTTGGCAGCGGGAGTGGCAGAGACCCAGTACTTC. Variable domain in full (rest from reference TRBV5-5 and TRBJ2-5): DAGVTQSPTHLIKTRGQQVTLRCSPISGHKSVSWYQQVLGQGPQFIFQYYEKEERGRGNFPDRFSARQFPNYSSELNVNALLLGDSALYLCASSLAAGVAETQYFGPGTRLLVL.

This clonotype was recorded once. V gene TRBV15 combines with J gene TRBJ2-5; D remains unclear. V was trimmed by 5 bases and J by 7 bases, leaving 11 bases between them. CDR1 and CDR2 (germline): LNHNV, YYDKDF (reference sequence). There are 12 residues in the CDR3. As DNA, the CDR3 is TGTGCCACCAGCTCCCCCCGGCGGACCCAGTACTTC. It is translated as CATSSPRRTQYF.

V and J are TRBV7-8 and TRBJ2-3; 10 positions agree with TRBD2. Germline loops: CDR1 SGHVS, CDR2 FQNEAQ. J gave up 6 bases and V 7 bases, and 10 bases lay outside the gene matches. The length of the CDR3 is 15 residues. The CDR3, as DNA: TGTGCCAGCACCCTTGAGACTAGCGGGCCGGATACGCAGTATTTT. It is translated as CASTLETSGPDTQYF.

This clonotype has a handful of counts. The chain joins TRBV7-3 to TRBJ1-1, with unresolved D. V was shortened by 1 base and J by 4 bases, with 13 bases between the two germline ends. This CDR3 contains 15 residues. The germline gives CDR1 SGHTA, CDR2 FQGTGA. As DNA, the CDR3 is TGTGCCAGCAGCTTAAACGACCTCCAGACCACTGAAGCTTTCTTT. Translation gives CASSLNDLQTTEAFF.

This clonotype was seen many times. V gene TRBV6-6 combines with J gene TRBJ2-3; no clear D. The CDR3 has 13 residues. Germline lookup yields CDR1 MNHNY and CDR2 SVGAGI (reference sequence). The ends were cut back, 7 bases at V and 2 bases at J, with 10 bases in the middle. The CDR3 sequence is CASKTTTTDTQYF. The DNA of the CDR3 is TGTGCCAGCAAGACGACCACCACAGATACGCAGTATTTT.